These 25 T cell receptor beta chains came from one sample sequenced in a study of PD-L1 blockade in urothelial cancer (dated by TCRdb to about 2017). Preparation of the library involved the immunoSEQ multiplex PCR assay. TCRdb stores this immuneACCESS table with in-frame sequences only. Part of the clones is absent; in the studies checked, under half of the shortfall reflects unresolved V genes, and no reason is known for the rest. This sample lists 45,000 to 55,000 clones; around 86% were detected once. The top ten clones comprise under 11% of the sample. What the time point label conveys for this sample: peripheral blood 6 weeks after treatment start. The sequenced sample was PBMCs, obtained around atezolizumab (anti-PD-L1) treatment. The receptors derive from a man aged 60-69 years with urothelial cancer.

This clone came up a few times. V is TRBV19 and J is TRBJ2-3, with 9 bases fitting TRBD1. This CDR3 has 17 residues. V shed 4 bases and J 2 bases; nucleotides not matched to a gene: 10. Germline assignment: CDR1 LNHDA and CDR2 SQIVND (reference sequence). CDR3 protein: CASSTGTGKVSTDTQYF. The DNA for the CDR3 is TGTGCCAGTAGTACCGGGACAGGGAAGGTCTCCACAGATACGCAGTATTTT.

CDR3 coding DNA: TGTGCCAGGAGCGGGCTCGACGAGCAGTACTTC. Residues: CARSGLDEQYF. The chain combines TRBV19 with TRBJ2-7, with a weak D call TRBD2 (6 bases). The CDR3 has 11 residues. V lost 9 bases to trimming and J lost 5 bases, with 11 bases between them. Germline loops: CDR1 LNHDA, CDR2 SQIVND (reference sequence).

The V gene is TRBV4-3, the J gene TRBJ1-6; 11 positions match TRBD1. CDR1 and CDR2 (germline): LGHNA, YSLEER. The CDR3 totals 16 residues. The V segment lost 2 bases and the J segment 8 bases; nucleotides outside the gene matches: 5. DNA of the CDR3: TGCGCCAGCAGCCAAAAGCGGACAGGGGGCGATTCACCCCTCCACTTT. This encodes CASSQKRTGGDSPLHF.

This chain uses TRBV18 with TRBJ1-5; a weak D match, TRBD1 (5 bases). V was shortened by 4 bases and J by 2 bases, with 6 bases between the two germline ends. CDR1 and CDR2 (germline): KGHSH, LQKENI. CDR3 length: 13 amino acids. CDR3 sequence: CASSQGGNQPQHF. CDR3 nucleotide sequence: TGTGCCAGCTCACAAGGGGGCAATCAGCCCCAGCATTTT.

V usage is TRBV9 and J usage is TRBJ1-3; 8 bases are a match to TRBD1. Germline assignment: CDR1 SGDLS and CDR2 YYNGEE. The ends lost 3 bases at V and 3 bases at J; junction bases unmatched: 5. The CDR3 is 15 residues long. The chain's CDR3 is CASSDWTGNGNTIYF. Here the CDR3 DNA reads TGTGCCAGCAGCGACTGGACAGGGAATGGAAACACCATATATTTT.

The chain uses TRBV18 and TRBJ2-7; no definite D call. This CDR3 has 12 residues. Deletions cut 1 base from V and 3 bases from J, with 4 bases between. The V gene's germline CDR1 is KGHSH and CDR2 LQKENI. CDR3 bases: TGTGCCAGCTCACCACGACACTACGAGCAGTACTTC. This sequence encodes CASSPRHYEQYF.

This rearrangement joins TRBV18 to TRBJ1-4; 8 positions match TRBD1. CDR1 and CDR2 from the germline V gene are KGHSH and LQKENI. CDR3 length equals 14 residues. V lost 2 bases, J lost 8 bases, and 4 bases stayed unmatched. CDR3 loop: CASSPGQGEEKLFF. Written as DNA, the CDR3 is TGTGCCAGCTCACCAGGACAGGGTGAGGAAAAACTGTTTTTT.

The table lists this clone with a count of one. This chain uses TRBV4-3 with TRBJ1-1, with 8 bases that match TRBD1. V lost 2 bases and J lost 4; bases outside the gene matches: 6. This CDR3 comprises 15 residues. Germline assignment: CDR1 LGHNA and CDR2 YSLEER. The CDR3 region is CASSQTDREVTEAFF. Here the CDR3 DNA reads TGCGCCAGCAGCCAAACGGACAGGGAAGTCACTGAAGCTTTCTTT.

The table lists this clone with a count of one. The CDR3: CASSEGSGYGYTF. CDR3 DNA: TGTGCCAGCAGTGAAGGTAGTGGCTATGGCTACACCTTC. The V call is TRBV6-1, the J call TRBJ1-2, with D unclear. Trimming shortened V by 1 base and J by 4 bases, and 7 bases separated the two germline ends. The length of the CDR3 is 13 residues. CDR1 and CDR2 (germline): MNHNS, SASEGT.

The chain has TRBV12-1 and TRBJ2-1; the D call in the table, TRBD2, was not verified against the DNA. TRBV12-1 is annotated as a pseudogene. CDR3 length: 17 amino acids. This CDR3 reads CASSARLAGDLLDEQFF. The CDR3 DNA reads as TGTGCCAGCAGCGCACGACTAGCGGGGGATTTGTTAGATGAGCAGTTCTTC.

The J gene is TRBJ1-2, the V gene TRBV12-5, with 9 nucleotides matching TRBD1. Germline-derived CDR1 and CDR2 are LGHNT and FRNRAP. V shed 5 bases, J shed 0 bases, and the junction held 4 bases outside the gene matches. This CDR3 spans 15 amino acids. The CDR3 is CASGGGQGTNYGYTF. Here the CDR3 DNA reads TGTGCTAGTGGTGGAGGACAGGGGACTAACTATGGCTACACCTTC. Drawing the rest from reference TRBV12-5 and TRBJ1-2, the complete variable domain is DARVTQTPRHKVTEMGQEVTMRCQPILGHNTVFWYRQTMMQGLELLAYFRNRAPLDDSGMPKDRFSAEMPDATLATLKIQPSEPRDSAVYFCASGGGQGTNYGYTFGSGTRLTVV.

The CDR3 nucleotides read TGTGCCACCAAAGCGGACCACACAGATACGCAGTATTTT. Translated, it gives CATKADHTDTQYF. The V and J genes are TRBV2 and TRBJ2-3, with D possibly being TRBD2 (5 bases). V was cut by 10 bases and J by 2 bases, with 13 bases left in between. CDR3 size: 13 residues. The germline gives CDR1 SNHLY, CDR2 FYNNEI.

V is TRBV6-1 and J is TRBJ2-1; the D gene is possibly TRBD2 (6 bases). Germline V gene data show CDR1 as MNHNS and CDR2 as SASEGT. V gave up 2 bases and J gave up 4 bases, with 18 bases separating them. The CDR3 totals 17 residues. This CDR3 reads CASSENLPGGWYNEQFF. The CDR3 bases are TGTGCCAGCAGTGAAAATCTCCCTGGGGGGTGGTACAATGAGCAGTTCTTC.

This clone is a singleton in its sample. The chain links TRBV11-3 to TRBJ2-1; no clear D. CDR1 is SGHNT, CDR2 YENEEA, per germline. V was clipped by 3 bases and J by 5 bases, with 11 bases between them. The CDR3 length is 14 residues. CDR3 nucleotides: TGTGCCAGCAGCTTTATGTCGGGTAACAATGAGCAGTTCTTC. Translation gives CASSFMSGNNEQFF.

The chain has TRBV7-9 and TRBJ2-2; tentatively, D is TRBD1 (6 bases). The germline gives CDR1 SEHNR, CDR2 FQNEAQ (reference sequence). This CDR3 has 13 amino acids. V lost 8 bases and J 0 bases, leaving 7 bases between the germline ends. CDR3 nucleotides: TGTGCCAGCGGGACAACGAACACCGGGGAGCTGTTTTTT. Its translation: CASGTTNTGELFF. The complete variable domain, with remaining parts taken from reference TRBV7-9 and TRBJ2-2, reads DTGVSQNPRHKITKRGQNVTFRCDPISEHNRLYWYRQTLGQGPEFLTYFQNEAQLEKSRLLSDRFSAERPKGSFSTLEIQRTEQGDSAMYLCASGTTNTGELFFGEGSRLTVL.

The chain couples TRBV6-1 to TRBJ2-1; D gene uncertain. Trimming removed 2 bases from V and 0 bases from J, with 14 bases in between. Germline CDR1 is MNHNS and CDR2 is SASEGT. This CDR3 has 17 residues. The CDR3 loop reads CASSEYSIISSYNEQFF. The CDR3 DNA sequence: TGTGCCAGCAGTGAATACAGCATTATTAGCTCCTACAATGAGCAGTTCTTC.

This clone is termed medium-sized. The chain links TRBV19 to TRBJ1-2; perhaps TRBD1 as D (5 bases). Trimming pared 3 bases from V and 4 bases from J, leaving 18 bases between. The CDR3 loop spans 16 amino acids. The germline gives CDR1 LNHDA, CDR2 SQIVND (reference sequence). Here the CDR3 reads CASSIGGPGRPYGYTF. CDR3 nucleotides: TGTGCCAGTAGTATTGGTGGACCAGGGCGCCCCTATGGCTACACCTTC.

This chain uses TRBV29-1 with TRBJ2-1, with 13 bases identical to TRBD2. In germline, CDR1 is SQVTM, CDR2 ANQGSEA. The ends lost 4 bases at V and 8 bases at J; junction bases unmatched: 5. CDR3 length equals 14 residues. As DNA, the CDR3 is TGCAGCGTTGGACTAGCGGGGGGTAGCGATGAGCAGTTCTTC. It encodes CSVGLAGGSDEQFF.

The V and J genes are TRBV30 and TRBJ2-3, with TRBD1 matching 7 bases. Losses at the gene ends were 4 bases for V and 0 bases for J; bases not matched to a gene: 7. The germline V gene encodes CDR1 GTSNPN and CDR2 SVGIG (reference sequence). CDR3 length equals 15 residues. The CDR3 region has the DNA TGTGCCTGGACAAGGACAGGAACTAGCACAGATACGCAGTATTTT. Translated, it gives CAWTRTGTSTDTQYF. The variable domain in full, completed from reference TRBV30 and TRBJ2-3, reads SQTIHQWPATLVQPVGSPLSLECTVEGTSNPNLYWYRQAAGRGLQLLFYSVGIGQISSEVPQNLSASRPQDRQFILSSKKLLLSDSGFYLCAWTRTGTSTDTQYFGPGTRLTVL.

The chain recombines TRBV2 with TRBJ2-5; the match to TRBD1 covers 12 bases. Germline CDR1 is SNHLY and CDR2 is FYNNEI. The CDR3 sequence is 17 residues long. V lost 6 bases to trimming and J lost 5 bases; unmatched junction nucleotides: 13. DNA of the CDR3: TGTGCCAGCAGCGCTAACCCGGGACAGGGGGCTTGGGAGACCCAGTACTTC. Translating gives CASSANPGQGAWETQYF.

The V and J genes are TRBV27 and TRBJ2-3, with TRBD2 matching over 7 bases. This CDR3 region has 14 residues. Per germline, CDR1 MNHEY and CDR2 SMNVEV (reference sequence). The V and J ends lost 4 bases and 6 bases, in that order; junction bases with no gene match: 7. As DNA, the CDR3 is TGTGCCAGCAGTTCCCGGGGAGGGTCGGATACGCAGTATTTT. Its translation is CASSSRGGSDTQYF.

This clone was picked up a small number of times. DNA of the CDR3: TGTGCCAGCAGCGCAGGGGTCGGAAACACCATATATTTT. Its protein product is CASSAGVGNTIYF. The V and J genes are TRBV9 and TRBJ1-3; D is possibly TRBD1 (6 bases). The germline V gene encodes CDR1 SGDLS and CDR2 YYNGEE. Trimming took 3 bases from V and 4 from J, leaving 8 bases between them. CDR3 length: 13 amino acids.

This sequence joins TRBV19 and TRBJ2-7, with 8 bases matching TRBD1. The germline V gene has CDR1 LNHDA and CDR2 SQIVND (reference sequence). V gave up 10 bases and J gave up 7 bases; unmatched junction bases: 6. The CDR3 is made up of 11 amino acids. The CDR3 DNA follows: TGTGCCACTCAGGGGGCAAGGGAGCAGTACTTC. Translating gives CATQGAREQYF.

The gene calls are TRBV30 and TRBJ1-4; D gene unclear. Trimming cost V 1 base and J 1 base, with 4 bases left between them. The germline V gene encodes CDR1 GTSNPN and CDR2 SVGIG (reference sequence). This CDR3 has 13 amino acids. CDR3 loop: CAWSGGTNEKLFF. In nucleotides, the CDR3 is TGTGCCTGGAGTGGAGGAACTAATGAAAAACTGTTTTTT.

The chain has TRBV4-2 and TRBJ2-4; 8 bases match TRBD1. Germline V gene lookup returns CDR1 LGHNA and CDR2 YNFKEQ. The CDR3 consists of 23 residues. V lost 0 bases and J lost 0; bases outside the gene matches: 22. DNA of the CDR3: TGTGCCAGCAGCCAAGATTCCACCCCGGACAGGGTTAACCCACTGATAGCCAAAAACATTCAGTACTTC. Protein: CASSQDSTPDRVNPLIAKNIQYF.